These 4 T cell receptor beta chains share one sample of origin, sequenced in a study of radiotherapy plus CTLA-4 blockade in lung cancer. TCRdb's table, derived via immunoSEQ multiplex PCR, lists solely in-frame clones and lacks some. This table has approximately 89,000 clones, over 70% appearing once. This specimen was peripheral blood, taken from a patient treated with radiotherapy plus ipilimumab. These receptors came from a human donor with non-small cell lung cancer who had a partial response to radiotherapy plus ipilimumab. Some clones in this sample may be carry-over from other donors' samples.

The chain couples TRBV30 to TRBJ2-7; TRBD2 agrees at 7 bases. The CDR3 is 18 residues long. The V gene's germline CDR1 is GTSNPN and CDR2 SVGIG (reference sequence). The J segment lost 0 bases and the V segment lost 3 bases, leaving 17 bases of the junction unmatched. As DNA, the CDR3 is TGTGCCTGGAGCAGATGGTTAAGTGGGGGAGGGCTCTCCTACGAGCAGTACTTC. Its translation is CAWSRWLSGGGLSYEQYF.

The CDR3 loop is CASSQESGYGKLFF. The CDR3 coding sequence is TGCGCCAGCAGCCAAGAATCGGGGTATGGAAAACTGTTTTTT. The rearrangement joins TRBV4-1 to TRBJ1-4; D ambiguous. Germline V gene data show CDR1 as MGHRA and CDR2 as YSYEKL. Trimming left V 0 bases short and J 10 bases short, with 12 bases between. This CDR3 is 14 amino acids long.

CDR3 region: CASSSSTGNYGYTF. CDR3 coding DNA: TGTGCCAGCAGCTCGAGCACAGGGAACTATGGCTACACCTTC. This chain links TRBV11-2 with TRBJ1-2, with a possible D match to TRBD1 (6 bases). Trimming left V 4 bases short and J 2 bases short, with 11 bases between. The CDR3 length is 14 residues. CDR1 and CDR2 from the germline V gene are SGHAT and FQNNGV.

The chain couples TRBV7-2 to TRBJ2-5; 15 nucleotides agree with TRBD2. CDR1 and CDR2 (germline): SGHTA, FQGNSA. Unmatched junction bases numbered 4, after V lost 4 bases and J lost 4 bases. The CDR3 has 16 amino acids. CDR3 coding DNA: TGTGCCAGCAGCTGGACTAGCGGGGGGGCCGTAGAGACCCAGTACTTC. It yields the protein CASSWTSGGAVETQYF.